This is a list of T cell receptor beta chains from one sample in a study of shared clonotypes between healthy human individuals. Profiling relied on immunoSEQ multiplex PCR, and the TCRdb table lists in-frame clones only, not all of them. This table holds approximately 2.3 million clones, approximately 93% found once. The sequenced material came from naive CD4+ T cells from PBMCs. These TCRs come from a man between 18 and 29 years old in good health. Some clones in this sample may be carry-over from other donors' samples. Each CDR3 is given with its conserved first and last residue. A D gene is named only where the DNA matches it firmly. Size values are once, few and many counts, or a class for expanded clones, and some rows have none.

abundance: -
v_gene: TRBV5-4
j_gene: TRBJ1-1
d_gene: -
CDR3aa: CASSFPPNTEAFF
CDR3nt: TGTGCCAGCAGCTTTCCCCCGAACACTGAAGCTTTCTTT

abundance: -
v_gene: TRBV7-8
j_gene: TRBJ1-2
d_gene: TRBD1
CDR3aa: CASSYDRGSNYGYTF
CDR3nt: TGTGCCAGCAGCTACGACAGGGGTTCTAACTATGGCTACACCTTC

abundance: -
v_gene: TRBV30
j_gene: TRBJ2-7
d_gene: TRBD1
CDR3aa: CAWSLGQGTYEQYF
CDR3nt: TGTGCCTGGAGCTTGGGACAGGGGACGTACGAGCAGTACTTC

abundance: -
v_gene: TRBV9
j_gene: TRBJ2-3
d_gene: -
CDR3aa: CASSVALTFTDTQYF
CDR3nt: TGTGCCAGCAGCGTAGCCCTAACATTCACAGATACGCAGTATTTT

abundance: -
v_gene: TRBV29-1
j_gene: TRBJ2-5
d_gene: -
CDR3aa: CSVEDFTETQYF
CDR3nt: TGCAGCGTTGAAGACTTTACGGAGACCCAGTACTTC

abundance: -
v_gene: TRBV15
j_gene: TRBJ1-5
d_gene: -
CDR3aa: CATSRPLRGYQPQHF
CDR3nt: TGTGCCACCAGCAGACCTCTTAGGGGGTATCAGCCCCAGCATTTT

abundance: once
v_gene: TRBV9
j_gene: TRBJ2-1
d_gene: TRBD1
CDR3aa: CASSVVLRTGGTNEQFF
CDR3nt: TGTGCCAGCAGCGTAGTTCTACGGACAGGGGGCACCAATGAGCAGTTCTTC

abundance: -
v_gene: TRBV7-2
j_gene: TRBJ1-2
d_gene: TRBD1
CDR3aa: CASSYTGGAYGYTF
CDR3nt: TGTGCCAGCAGCTATACAGGGGGCGCTTATGGCTACACCTTC

abundance: -
v_gene: TRBV9
j_gene: TRBJ2-2
d_gene: TRBD2
CDR3aa: CASSVRGRGTGELFF
CDR3nt: TGTGCCAGCAGCGTACGCGGGAGGGGGACCGGGGAGCTGTTTTTT

abundance: -
v_gene: TRBV30
j_gene: TRBJ1-3
d_gene: -
CDR3aa: CAWVGDPRPGNTIYF
CDR3nt: TGTGCCTGGGTAGGGGACCCTCGGCCTGGAAACACCATATATTTT

abundance: -
v_gene: TRBV4-1
j_gene: TRBJ1-2
d_gene: TRBD1
CDR3aa: CASSLGRQGSNYGYTF
CDR3nt: TGCGCCAGCAGCCTAGGGAGACAGGGCTCTAACTATGGCTACACCTTC

abundance: -
v_gene: TRBV5-4
j_gene: TRBJ2-3
d_gene: -
CDR3aa: CASSDRGAADTQYF
CDR3nt: TGTGCCAGCTCTGACAGAGGGGCGGCAGATACGCAGTATTTT

abundance: -
v_gene: TRBV4-3
j_gene: TRBJ2-5
d_gene: -
CDR3aa: CASSQGARAPGETQYF
CDR3nt: TGCGCCAGCAGCCAAGGGGCCCGGGCCCCGGGGGAGACCCAGTACTTC

abundance: -
v_gene: TRBV30
j_gene: TRBJ2-7
d_gene: TRBD2
CDR3aa: CAWDAAGSTYEQYF
CDR3nt: TGTGCCTGGGATGCAGCGGGATCGACATACGAGCAGTACTTC

abundance: -
v_gene: TRBV7-6
j_gene: TRBJ2-7
d_gene: TRBD2
CDR3aa: CASSLSIAGVYEQYF
CDR3nt: TGTGCCAGCAGCTTATCCATAGCGGGAGTCTACGAGCAGTACTTC

abundance: -
v_gene: TRBV7-9
j_gene: TRBJ2-7
d_gene: -
CDR3aa: CASSWRGSYEQYF
CDR3nt: TGTGCCAGCAGCTGGCGGGGTTCCTACGAGCAGTACTTC

abundance: once
v_gene: TRBV9
j_gene: TRBJ2-3
d_gene: -
CDR3aa: CASSVRGLDTDTQYF
CDR3nt: TGTGCCAGCAGCGTTAGGGGTTTGGACACAGATACGCAGTATTTT

abundance: -
v_gene: TRBV29-1
j_gene: TRBJ1-2
d_gene: TRBD1
CDR3aa: CSVTGQGGYGYTF
CDR3nt: TGCAGCGTCACAGGACAGGGCGGCTATGGCTACACCTTC

abundance: -
v_gene: TRBV11-3
j_gene: TRBJ2-5
d_gene: TRBD1
CDR3aa: CASSLGTGPWGETQYF
CDR3nt: TGTGCCAGCAGCTTAGGGACAGGTCCGTGGGGGGAGACCCAGTACTTC

abundance: -
v_gene: TRBV28
j_gene: TRBJ2-3
d_gene: -
CDR3aa: CASSSQGGTDTQYF
CDR3nt: TGTGCCAGCAGTTCCCAGGGGGGAACAGATACGCAGTATTTT

abundance: -
v_gene: TRBV25-1
j_gene: TRBJ2-5
d_gene: -
CDR3aa: CASSLAPGPGETQYF
CDR3nt: TGTGCCAGCAGCCTTGCGCCCGGCCCCGGGGAGACCCAGTACTTC

abundance: -
v_gene: TRBV5-1
j_gene: TRBJ2-1
d_gene: -
CDR3aa: CASSPAGASNEQFF
CDR3nt: TGCGCCAGCAGCCCGGCAGGGGCCAGCAATGAGCAGTTCTTC

abundance: -
v_gene: TRBV19
j_gene: TRBJ2-2
d_gene: TRBD1
CDR3aa: CASSPRTGGAAGELFF
CDR3nt: TGTGCCAGTAGTCCTCGGACAGGGGGCGCTGCCGGGGAGCTGTTTTTT

abundance: -
v_gene: TRBV30
j_gene: TRBJ1-2
d_gene: -
CDR3aa: CAWTVKAGYGYTF
CDR3nt: TGTGCCTGGACGGTCAAAGCGGGCTATGGCTACACCTTC

abundance: -
v_gene: TRBV5-1
j_gene: TRBJ1-1
d_gene: -
CDR3aa: CASSLAPAPSGEAFF
CDR3nt: TGCGCCAGCAGCTTGGCCCCAGCCCCTAGTGGTGAAGCTTTCTTT

abundance: -
v_gene: TRBV19
j_gene: TRBJ1-5
d_gene: -
CDR3aa: CASSIGSGNQPQHF
CDR3nt: TGTGCCAGTAGTATAGGGTCAGGGAATCAGCCCCAGCATTTT

abundance: -
v_gene: TRBV5-5
j_gene: TRBJ1-3
d_gene: -
CDR3aa: CASSAWTVGNTIYF
CDR3nt: TGTGCCAGCAGTGCTTGGACAGTCGGAAACACCATATATTTT

abundance: -
v_gene: TRBV19
j_gene: TRBJ1-2
d_gene: -
CDR3aa: CASSGQGRGYGYTF
CDR3nt: TGTGCCAGTAGCGGCCAGGGACGGGGCTATGGCTACACCTTC

abundance: once
v_gene: TRBV28
j_gene: TRBJ1-5
d_gene: -
CDR3aa: CASSSRGDFYSNQPQHF
CDR3nt: TGTGCCAGCAGTTCAAGGGGCGACTTCTATAGCAATCAGCCCCAGCATTTT

abundance: -
v_gene: TRBV2
j_gene: TRBJ2-7
d_gene: TRBD2
CDR3aa: CASTGRGTYGGEQYF
CDR3nt: TGTGCCAGCACGGGTCGCGGGACCTACGGGGGGGAGCAGTACTTC

abundance: -
v_gene: TRBV5-5
j_gene: TRBJ2-7
d_gene: -
CDR3aa: CASSLVQDVEQYF
CDR3nt: TGTGCCAGCAGCTTGGTTCAGGACGTCGAGCAGTACTTC

abundance: -
v_gene: TRBV7-2
j_gene: TRBJ2-5
d_gene: -
CDR3aa: CASSPSEGWVTQYF
CDR3nt: TGTGCCAGCAGCCCATCCGAGGGTTGGGTGACCCAGTACTTC

abundance: -
v_gene: TRBV7-9
j_gene: TRBJ2-3
d_gene: -
CDR3aa: CASSNSLASGDTQYF
CDR3nt: TGTGCCAGCAGCAACAGCCTGGCCTCGGGAGATACGCAGTATTTT

abundance: -
v_gene: TRBV10-1
j_gene: TRBJ2-3
d_gene: -
CDR3aa: CASSGMTDTSTDTQYF
CDR3nt: TGCGCCAGCAGTGGGATGACGGATACTAGCACAGATACGCAGTATTTT

abundance: once
v_gene: TRBV7-2
j_gene: TRBJ2-2
d_gene: -
CDR3aa: CASSLFPQNTGELFF
CDR3nt: TGTGCCAGCAGCTTATTCCCGCAGAATACCGGGGAGCTGTTTTTT

abundance: -
v_gene: TRBV5-1
j_gene: TRBJ1-1
d_gene: -
CDR3aa: CASSLTVMNTEAFF
CDR3nt: TGCGCCAGCAGCTTGACAGTCATGAACACTGAAGCTTTCTTT

abundance: -
v_gene: TRBV6-6
j_gene: TRBJ2-1
d_gene: TRBD2
CDR3aa: CASSLAGVTSYNEQFF
CDR3nt: TGTGCCAGCAGTTTAGCGGGAGTTACGTCCTACAATGAGCAGTTCTTC

abundance: -
v_gene: TRBV6-5
j_gene: TRBJ1-5
d_gene: -
CDR3aa: CASEQGTGQPQHF
CDR3nt: TGTGCCAGCGAGCAGGGGACGGGGCAGCCCCAGCATTTT

abundance: once
v_gene: TRBV5-1
j_gene: TRBJ2-5
d_gene: -
CDR3aa: CASSAFGTHQETQYF
CDR3nt: TGCGCCAGCAGCGCGTTTGGGACACACCAAGAGACCCAGTACTTC

abundance: -
v_gene: TRBV6-4
j_gene: TRBJ1-2
d_gene: -
CDR3aa: CASSPAIGYVYGYTF
CDR3nt: TGTGCCAGCAGCCCCGCCATTGGGTACGTCTATGGCTACACCTTC

abundance: -
v_gene: TRBV7-2
j_gene: TRBJ2-7
d_gene: TRBD1
CDR3aa: CASSLRQGRSSYEQYF
CDR3nt: TGTGCCAGCAGCCTGAGACAGGGAAGGAGCTCCTACGAGCAGTACTTC

abundance: -
v_gene: TRBV6-5
j_gene: TRBJ1-2
d_gene: -
CDR3aa: CASKGSSYGYTF
CDR3nt: TGTGCCAGCAAGGGGAGCTCCTATGGCTACACCTTC

abundance: -
v_gene: TRBV27
j_gene: TRBJ1-5
d_gene: -
CDR3aa: CASSPGQQDSNQPQHF
CDR3nt: TGTGCCAGCAGCCCCGGACAGCAGGACAGCAATCAGCCCCAGCATTTT

abundance: -
v_gene: TRBV27
j_gene: TRBJ2-7
d_gene: TRBD1
CDR3aa: CASHSGTGLSYEQYF
CDR3nt: TGTGCCAGTCACTCCGGGACAGGGTTATCCTACGAGCAGTACTTC

abundance: -
v_gene: TRBV5-1
j_gene: TRBJ1-1
d_gene: TRBD1
CDR3aa: CASSLAQGAGGEAFF
CDR3nt: TGCGCCAGCAGCTTGGCACAGGGGGCCGGAGGGGAAGCTTTCTTT

abundance: once
v_gene: TRBV4-3
j_gene: TRBJ2-1
d_gene: -
CDR3aa: CASSQGTGTWDEQFF
CDR3nt: TGCGCCAGCAGCCAGGGGACTGGGACCTGGGATGAGCAGTTCTTC

abundance: -
v_gene: TRBV2
j_gene: TRBJ2-7
d_gene: TRBD1
CDR3aa: CASSFPSGTGRVEQYF
CDR3nt: TGTGCCAGCAGTTTTCCATCCGGGACAGGGCGGGTTGAGCAGTACTTC

abundance: -
v_gene: TRBV5-1
j_gene: TRBJ1-1
d_gene: TRBD1
CDR3aa: CASRRQGADTEAFF
CDR3nt: TGCGCCAGCAGAAGACAGGGGGCGGACACTGAAGCTTTCTTT

abundance: -
v_gene: TRBV6-4
j_gene: TRBJ2-2
d_gene: -
CDR3aa: CASRLGSGTGELFF
CDR3nt: TGTGCCAGCCGGCTGGGGTCGGGCACCGGGGAGCTGTTTTTT

abundance: -
v_gene: TRBV27
j_gene: TRBJ1-2
d_gene: TRBD1
CDR3aa: CASSGGLGQWKGYTF
CDR3nt: TGTGCCAGCAGTGGTGGATTGGGACAGTGGAAGGGCTACACCTTC

abundance: -
v_gene: TRBV14
j_gene: TRBJ1-1
d_gene: -
CDR3aa: CASSQVGGGYFTEAFF
CDR3nt: TGTGCCAGCAGCCAAGTGGGGGGCGGATATTTTACTGAAGCTTTCTTT

abundance: -
v_gene: TRBV4-3
j_gene: TRBJ2-7
d_gene: TRBD2
CDR3aa: CASSRIAGGPGEQYF
CDR3nt: TGCGCCAGCAGCCGAATAGCGGGAGGGCCGGGCGAGCAGTACTTC

abundance: -
v_gene: TRBV25-1
j_gene: TRBJ2-2
d_gene: -
CDR3aa: CATRTTGELFF
CDR3nt: TGTGCCACCCGAACCACCGGGGAGCTGTTTTTT

abundance: -
v_gene: TRBV2
j_gene: TRBJ2-3
d_gene: -
CDR3aa: CASSEVASTDTQYF
CDR3nt: TGTGCCAGCAGTGAAGTGGCTAGCACAGATACGCAGTATTTT

abundance: -
v_gene: TRBV5-1
j_gene: TRBJ2-7
d_gene: TRBD1
CDR3aa: CASSRQGAGYEQYF
CDR3nt: TGCGCCAGCAGCCGGCAGGGGGCTGGCTACGAGCAGTACTTC

abundance: -
v_gene: TRBV15
j_gene: TRBJ1-1
d_gene: -
CDR3aa: CATSRDSNTEAFF
CDR3nt: TGTGCCACCAGCAGGGATTCGAACACTGAAGCTTTCTTT

abundance: -
v_gene: TRBV7-2
j_gene: TRBJ2-7
d_gene: TRBD1
CDR3aa: CASSLLDRGHEQYF
CDR3nt: TGTGCCAGCAGCTTACTCGACAGGGGCCACGAGCAGTACTTC